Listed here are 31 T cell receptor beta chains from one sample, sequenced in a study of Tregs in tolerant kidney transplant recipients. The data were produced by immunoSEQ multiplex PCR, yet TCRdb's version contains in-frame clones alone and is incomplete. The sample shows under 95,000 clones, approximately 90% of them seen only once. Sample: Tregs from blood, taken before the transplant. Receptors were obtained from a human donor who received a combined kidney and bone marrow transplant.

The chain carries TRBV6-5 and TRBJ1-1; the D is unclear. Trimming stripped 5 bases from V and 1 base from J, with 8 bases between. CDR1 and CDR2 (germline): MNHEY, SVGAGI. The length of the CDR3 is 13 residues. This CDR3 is CASSPTGNTEAFF. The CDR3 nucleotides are TGTGCCAGCAGTCCGACGGGGAACACTGAAGCTTTCTTT.

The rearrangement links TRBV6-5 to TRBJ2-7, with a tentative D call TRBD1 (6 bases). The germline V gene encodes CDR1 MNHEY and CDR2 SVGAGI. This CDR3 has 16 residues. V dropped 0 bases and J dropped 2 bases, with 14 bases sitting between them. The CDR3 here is CASSYSSIGQTYEQYF. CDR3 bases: TGTGCCAGCAGTTACTCGAGTATAGGACAGACCTACGAGCAGTACTTC.

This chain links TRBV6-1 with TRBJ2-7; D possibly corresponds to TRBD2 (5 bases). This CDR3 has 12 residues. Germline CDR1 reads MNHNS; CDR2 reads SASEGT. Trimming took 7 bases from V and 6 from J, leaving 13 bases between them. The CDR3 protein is CASNSRGLEQYF. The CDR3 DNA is TGTGCCAGCAACAGCAGAGGGCTCGAGCAGTACTTC.

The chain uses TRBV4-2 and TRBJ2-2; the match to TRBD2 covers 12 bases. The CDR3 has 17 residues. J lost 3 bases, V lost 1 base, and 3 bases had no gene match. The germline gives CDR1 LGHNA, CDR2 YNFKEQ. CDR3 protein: CASSQGASGRDTGELFF. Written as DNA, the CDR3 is TGTGCCAGCAGCCAAGGGGCTAGCGGGAGGGACACCGGGGAGCTGTTTTTT.

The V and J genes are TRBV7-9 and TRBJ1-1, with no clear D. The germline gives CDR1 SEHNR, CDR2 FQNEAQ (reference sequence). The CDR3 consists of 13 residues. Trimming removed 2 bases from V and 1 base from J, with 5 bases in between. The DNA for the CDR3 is TGTGCCAGCAGCTTAAGGCAGAACACTGAAGCTTTCTTT. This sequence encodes CASSLRQNTEAFF.

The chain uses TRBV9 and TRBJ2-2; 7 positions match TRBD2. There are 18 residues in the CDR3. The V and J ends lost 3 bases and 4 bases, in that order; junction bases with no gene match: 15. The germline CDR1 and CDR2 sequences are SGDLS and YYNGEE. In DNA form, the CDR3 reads TGTGCCAGCAGCGCGCAACCTTTGGCGGCGGGGGTCACCGGGGAGCTGTTTTTT. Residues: CASSAQPLAAGVTGELFF.

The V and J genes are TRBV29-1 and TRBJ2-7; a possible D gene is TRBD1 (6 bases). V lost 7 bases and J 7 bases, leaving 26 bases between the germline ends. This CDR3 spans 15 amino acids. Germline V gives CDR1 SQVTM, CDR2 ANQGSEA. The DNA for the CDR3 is TGCAGCGCCGCGCGACAGGTGTCCACGGTATGGGAGCAGTACTTC. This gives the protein CSAARQVSTVWEQYF.

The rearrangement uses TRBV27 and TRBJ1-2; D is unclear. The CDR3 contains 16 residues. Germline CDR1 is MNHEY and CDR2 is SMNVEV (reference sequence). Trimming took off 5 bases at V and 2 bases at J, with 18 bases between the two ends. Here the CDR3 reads CASSPLRAEINYGYTF. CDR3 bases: TGTGCCAGCAGTCCCCTCCGGGCGGAAATCAACTATGGCTACACCTTC.

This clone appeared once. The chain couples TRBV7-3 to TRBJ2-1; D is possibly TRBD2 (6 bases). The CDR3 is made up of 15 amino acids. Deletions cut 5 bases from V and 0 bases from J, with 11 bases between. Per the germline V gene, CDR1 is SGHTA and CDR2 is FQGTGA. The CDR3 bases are TGTGCCAGCAGCCTTAGCGGTAGCTCCTACAATGAGCAGTTCTTC. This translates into CASSLSGSSYNEQFF.

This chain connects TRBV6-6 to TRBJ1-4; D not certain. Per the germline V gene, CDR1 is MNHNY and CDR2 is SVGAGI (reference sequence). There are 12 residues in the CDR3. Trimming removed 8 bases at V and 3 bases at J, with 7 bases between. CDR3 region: CASRLANEKLFF. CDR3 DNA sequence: TGTGCCAGCCGGTTGGCTAATGAAAAACTGTTTTTT.

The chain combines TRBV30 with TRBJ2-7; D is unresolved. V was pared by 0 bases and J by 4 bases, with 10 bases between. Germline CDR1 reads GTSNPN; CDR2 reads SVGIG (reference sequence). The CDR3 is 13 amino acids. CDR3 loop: CAWSVTPAYEQYF. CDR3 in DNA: TGTGCCTGGAGTGTAACGCCAGCGTACGAGCAGTACTTC. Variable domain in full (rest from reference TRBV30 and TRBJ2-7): SQTIHQWPATLVQPVGSPLSLECTVEGTSNPNLYWYRQAAGRGLQLLFYSVGIGQISSEVPQNLSASRPQDRQFILSSKKLLLSDSGFYLCAWSVTPAYEQYFGPGTRLTVT.

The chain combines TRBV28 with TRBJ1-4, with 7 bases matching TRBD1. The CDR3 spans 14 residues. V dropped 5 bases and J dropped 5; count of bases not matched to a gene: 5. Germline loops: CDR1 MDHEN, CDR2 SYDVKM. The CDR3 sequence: CASSPGQSNEKLFF. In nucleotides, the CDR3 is TGTGCCAGCAGTCCGGGACAGAGCAATGAAAAACTGTTTTTT.

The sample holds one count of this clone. This chain's CDR3 is CASSDWTGLGKNIQYF. DNA for the CDR3: TGTGCCAGCAGCGACTGGACAGGGTTGGGGAAAAACATTCAGTACTTC. This sequence joins TRBV7-3 and TRBJ2-4, with 8 positions matching TRBD1. CDR1 and CDR2 from the germline V gene are SGHTA and FQGTGA. The CDR3 sequence is 16 residues long. V gave up 5 bases and J gave up 4 bases; unmatched junction bases: 10.

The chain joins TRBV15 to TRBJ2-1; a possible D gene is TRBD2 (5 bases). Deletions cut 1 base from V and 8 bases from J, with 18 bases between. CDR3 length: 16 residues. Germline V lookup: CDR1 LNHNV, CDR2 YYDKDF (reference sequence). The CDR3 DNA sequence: TGTGCCACCAGCAGAGGAGCCAGCGGTCTAGGCGATGAGCAGTTCTTC. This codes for CATSRGASGLGDEQFF.

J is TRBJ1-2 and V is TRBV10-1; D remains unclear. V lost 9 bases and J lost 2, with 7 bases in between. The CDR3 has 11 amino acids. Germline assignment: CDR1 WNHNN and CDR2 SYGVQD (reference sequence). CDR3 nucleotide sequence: TGCGCCAGGCGCATGAACTATGGCTACACCTTC. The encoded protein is CARRMNYGYTF.

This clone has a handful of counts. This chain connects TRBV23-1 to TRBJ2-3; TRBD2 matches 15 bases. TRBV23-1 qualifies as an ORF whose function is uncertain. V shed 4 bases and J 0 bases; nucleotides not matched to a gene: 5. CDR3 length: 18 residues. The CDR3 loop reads CASSLRTSGRGSTDTQYF. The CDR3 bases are TGCGCCAGCAGTCTTCGGACTAGCGGGAGGGGAAGCACAGATACGCAGTATTTT.

The CDR3 sequence is CASSLRDLGGTDTQYF. CDR3 coding DNA: TGTGCCAGCAGCCTACGGGACCTAGGGGGCACAGATACGCAGTATTTT. The V gene is TRBV2, the J gene TRBJ2-3, with D tentatively TRBD1 or TRBD2 (5 bases each). Germline V gene sequence: CDR1 SNHLY, CDR2 FYNNEI. V lost 6 bases, J lost 1 base, and 17 bases lay in between. This CDR3 spans 16 amino acids. The full variable domain, rest sourced from reference TRBV2 and TRBJ2-3, is EPEVTQTPSHQVTQMGQEVILRCVPISNHLYFYWYRQILGQKVEFLVSFYNNEISEKSEIFDDQFSVERPDGSNFTLKIRSTKLEDSAMYFCASSLRDLGGTDTQYFGPGTRLTVL.

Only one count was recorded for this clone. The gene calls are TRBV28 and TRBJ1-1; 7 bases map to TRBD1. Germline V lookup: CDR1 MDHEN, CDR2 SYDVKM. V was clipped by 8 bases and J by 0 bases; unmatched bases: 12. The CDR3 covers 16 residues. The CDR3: CASVRAGGKMNTEAFF. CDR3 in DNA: TGTGCCAGCGTTAGGGCAGGGGGGAAAATGAACACTGAAGCTTTCTTT.

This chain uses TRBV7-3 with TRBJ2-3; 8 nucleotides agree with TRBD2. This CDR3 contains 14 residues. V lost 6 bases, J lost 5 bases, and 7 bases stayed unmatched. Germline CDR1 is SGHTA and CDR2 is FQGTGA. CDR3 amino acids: CASRAGGGVDTQYF. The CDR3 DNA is TGTGCCAGCAGGGCGGGGGGCGGTGTAGATACGCAGTATTTT.

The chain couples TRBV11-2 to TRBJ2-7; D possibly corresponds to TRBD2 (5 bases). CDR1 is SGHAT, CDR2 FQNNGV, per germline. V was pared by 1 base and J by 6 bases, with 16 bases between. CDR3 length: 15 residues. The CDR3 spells CASSLVRGSEIEQYF. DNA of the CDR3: TGTGCCAGCAGCTTAGTCCGGGGTAGCGAAATCGAGCAGTACTTC. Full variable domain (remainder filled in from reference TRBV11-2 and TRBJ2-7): EAGVAQSPRYKIIEKRQSVAFWCNPISGHATLYWYQQILGQGPKLLIQFQNNGVVDDSQLPKDRFSAERLKGVDSTLKIQPAKLEDSAVYLCASSLVRGSEIEQYFGPGTRLTVT.

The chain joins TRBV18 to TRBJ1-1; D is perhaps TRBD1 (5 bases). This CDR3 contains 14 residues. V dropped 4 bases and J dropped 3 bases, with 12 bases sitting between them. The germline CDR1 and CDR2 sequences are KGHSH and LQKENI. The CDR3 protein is CASSRRGWDTEAFF. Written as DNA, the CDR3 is TGTGCCAGCTCACGACGGGGCTGGGACACTGAAGCTTTCTTT. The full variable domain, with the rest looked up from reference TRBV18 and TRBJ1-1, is NAGVMQNPRHLVRRRGQEARLRCSPMKGHSHVYWYRQLPEEGLKFMVYLQKENIIDESGMPKERFSAEFPKEGPSILRIQQVVRGDSAAYFCASSRRGWDTEAFFGQGTRLTVV.

CDR3 nucleotides: TGTGCCAGCCGCCAAGTGGGACTGGATGAAAAACTGTTTTTT. This sequence encodes CASRQVGLDEKLFF. This chain joins TRBV28 and TRBJ1-4; D might be TRBD1 (5 bases). CDR3 size: 14 residues. From germline, CDR1 is MDHEN and CDR2 SYDVKM. V lost 8 bases and J lost 6, with 16 bases in between.

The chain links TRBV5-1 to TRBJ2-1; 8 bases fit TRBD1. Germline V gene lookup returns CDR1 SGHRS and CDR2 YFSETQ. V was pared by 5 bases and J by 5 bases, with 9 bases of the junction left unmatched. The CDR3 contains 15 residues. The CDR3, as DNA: TGCGCCAGCAGTGACCAGGGGGCGCCGAACAATGAGCAGTTCTTC. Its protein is CASSDQGAPNNEQFF. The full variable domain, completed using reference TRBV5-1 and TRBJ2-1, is KAGVTQTPRYLIKTRGQQVTLSCSPISGHRSVSWYQQTPGQGLQFLFEYFSETQRNKGNFPGRFSGRQFSNSRSEMNVSTLELGDSALYLCASSDQGAPNNEQFFGPGTRLTVL.

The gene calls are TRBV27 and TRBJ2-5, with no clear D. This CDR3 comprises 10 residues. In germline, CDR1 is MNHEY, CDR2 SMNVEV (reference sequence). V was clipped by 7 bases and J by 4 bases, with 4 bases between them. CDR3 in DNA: TGTGCCAGCAAAACAGAGACCCAGTACTTC. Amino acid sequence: CASKTETQYF.

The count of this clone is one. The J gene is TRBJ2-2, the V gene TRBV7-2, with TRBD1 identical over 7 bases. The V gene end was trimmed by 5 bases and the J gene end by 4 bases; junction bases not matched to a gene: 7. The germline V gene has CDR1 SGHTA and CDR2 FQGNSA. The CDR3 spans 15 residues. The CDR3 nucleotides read TGTGCCAGCAGCCCGGGACAGCTATTCACCGGGGAGCTGTTTTTT. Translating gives CASSPGQLFTGELFF.

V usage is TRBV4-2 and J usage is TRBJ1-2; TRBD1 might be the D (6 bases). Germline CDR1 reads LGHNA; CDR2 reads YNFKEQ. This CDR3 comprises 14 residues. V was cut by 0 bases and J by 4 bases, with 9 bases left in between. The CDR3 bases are TGTGCCAGCAGCCAAGAGGGGGCTGTCTATGGCTACACCTTC. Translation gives CASSQEGAVYGYTF.

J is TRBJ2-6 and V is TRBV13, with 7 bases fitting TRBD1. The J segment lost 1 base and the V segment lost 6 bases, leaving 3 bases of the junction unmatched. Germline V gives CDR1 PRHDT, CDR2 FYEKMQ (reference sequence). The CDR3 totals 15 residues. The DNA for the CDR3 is TGTGCCAGCAGAAAGGGGGCATCTGGGGCCAACGTCCTGACTTTC. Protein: CASRKGASGANVLTF.

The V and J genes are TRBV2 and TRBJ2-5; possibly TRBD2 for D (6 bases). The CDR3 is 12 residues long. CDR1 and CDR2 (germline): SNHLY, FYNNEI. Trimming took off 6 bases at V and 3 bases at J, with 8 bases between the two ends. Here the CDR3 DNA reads TGTGCCAGCAGGGGACTGGAAGAGACCCAGTACTTC. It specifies CASRGLEETQYF.

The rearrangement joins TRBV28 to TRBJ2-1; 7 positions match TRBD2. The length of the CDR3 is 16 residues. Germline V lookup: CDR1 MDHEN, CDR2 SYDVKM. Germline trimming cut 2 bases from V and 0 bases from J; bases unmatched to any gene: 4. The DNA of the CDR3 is TGTGCCAGCAGTTTAGCGGGAGCGAGCTCCTACAATGAGCAGTTCTTC. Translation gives CASSLAGASSYNEQFF.

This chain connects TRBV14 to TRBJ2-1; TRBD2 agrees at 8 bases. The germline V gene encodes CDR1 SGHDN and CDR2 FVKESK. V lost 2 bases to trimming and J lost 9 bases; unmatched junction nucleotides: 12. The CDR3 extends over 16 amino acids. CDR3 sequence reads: CASSQLPGLGRGEQFF. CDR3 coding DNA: TGTGCCAGCAGCCAACTCCCGGGACTAGGGCGGGGTGAGCAGTTCTTC.

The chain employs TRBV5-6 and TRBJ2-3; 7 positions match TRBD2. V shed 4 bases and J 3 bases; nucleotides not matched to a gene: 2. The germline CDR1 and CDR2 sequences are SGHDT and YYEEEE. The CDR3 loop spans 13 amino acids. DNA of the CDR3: TGTGCCAGCAGCGGGAGGGGAACAGATACGCAGTATTTT. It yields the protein CASSGRGTDTQYF.